Following are 23 T cell receptor beta chains from one sample sequenced in a study of T cell repertoires in cytomegalovirus infection. MiXCR was run by TCRdb on the reads, yielding one entry per CDR3 protein. The table lists about 460,000 distinct CDR3 sequences, about 11% of them singletons. The sample taken for sequencing was PBMCs. All receptors derive from a human donor in good health (CMV status not recorded). Some clones in this sample may be carry-over from other donors' samples.

Comment on this clonotype: A read error is possible here, since a much larger clone lies one base away. This rearrangement joins TRBV10-2 to TRBJ2-1; weak D call: TRBD1 (5 bases). CDR1 WSHSY and CDR2 SAAADI come from the germline V gene. The V end was cut by 9 bases, the J end by 7 bases, with 13 bases between. The CDR3 sequence is 12 residues long. CDR3 sequence reads: CASQGWANEQFF. The CDR3 nucleotides read TGCGCCAGTCAGGGTTGGGCAAATGAGCAGTTCTTC.

Comment on this clonotype: A much larger clone is a single base away; this may be a read error. The rearrangement uses TRBV5-1 and TRBJ1-1, with unresolved D. The V end was cut by 4 bases, the J end by 1 base, with 14 bases between. The CDR3 consists of 15 residues. Germline lookup yields CDR1 SGHRS and CDR2 YFSETQ. CDR3 in amino acids: CASSPGVISNTEAFF. CDR3 nucleotides: TGCGCCAGCAGCCCCGGAGTTATATCGAACACTGAAGCTTTCTTT.

This clonotype was observed many times. The gene calls are TRBV29-1 and TRBJ2-1, with D possibly TRBD1 on 6 matching bases. CDR3 length: 14 amino acids. V lost 4 bases, J lost 5 bases, and 15 bases lay in between. Germline loops: CDR1 SQVTM, CDR2 ANQGSEA. CDR3 sequence reads: CSVALGGYDNEQFF. The CDR3 DNA reads TGCAGCGTTGCCCTAGGGGGTTACGACAATGAGCAGTTCTTC.

This chain links TRBV29-1 with TRBJ2-7, with D unresolved. Trimming took off 7 bases at V and 5 bases at J, with 18 bases between the two ends. The CDR3 spans 13 residues. The germline V gene encodes CDR1 SQVTM and CDR2 ANQGSEA. The CDR3 region is CSGRWGALNEQYF. CDR3 bases: TGCAGCGGGCGCTGGGGTGCCCTGAACGAGCAGTACTTC.

This chain joins TRBV4-2 and TRBJ1-3, with 7 positions matching TRBD1. This CDR3 spans 17 amino acids. The trim removed 0 bases at V and 0 bases at J, leaving 5 bases unmatched. Germline CDR1 and CDR2: LGHNA and YNFKEQ. In DNA, the CDR3 is TGTGCCAGCAGCCAAGAAGGGGGCGGTAGCTCTGGAAACACCATATATTTT. Amino acid sequence: CASSQEGGGSSGNTIYF.

In this sample, this clonotype turned up many times. The chain carries TRBV6-1 and TRBJ2-2; D is uncertain. Between the trimmed V and J ends, which lost 4 bases and 3 bases, there was a span of 3 bases. There are 12 residues in the CDR3. The germline V gene has CDR1 MNHNS and CDR2 SASEGT. CDR3 loop: CASSVHTGELFF. The DNA for the CDR3 is TGTGCCAGCAGTGTGCACACCGGGGAGCTGTTTTTT.

In this sample, this clonotype turned up many times. The chain joins TRBV25-1 to TRBJ2-3; 10 nucleotides match TRBD2. This CDR3 spans 19 amino acids. V was pared by 1 base and J by 2 bases, with 12 bases of the junction left unmatched. Per germline, CDR1 MGHDK and CDR2 SYGVNS. The CDR3 DNA reads TGTGCCAGCAGTGAATCAGCGGCGGCTAGCGGGAGTGACACAGATACGCAGTATTTT. It yields the protein CASSESAAASGSDTDTQYF.

This clonotype has at least ten counts. The V call is TRBV7-8, the J call TRBJ2-5; 13 nucleotides agree with TRBD2. Germline loops: CDR1 SGHVS, CDR2 FQNEAQ. Trimming cost V 1 base and J 2 bases; bases outside gene matches: 7. The CDR3 covers 18 residues. CDR3 nucleotides: TGTGCCAGCAGCTTAGGTGCGGGACTAGCGGGGACTCAAGAGACCCAGTACTTC. Its protein is CASSLGAGLAGTQETQYF. The variable domain in full, completed from reference TRBV7-8 and TRBJ2-5, reads GAGVSQSPRYKVAKRGQDVALRCDPISGHVSLFWYQQALGQGPEFLTYFQNEAQLDKSGLPSDRFFAERPEGSVSTLKIQRTQQEDSAVYLCASSLGAGLAGTQETQYFGPGTRLLVL.

This clonotype was counted ten times or more. The V and J genes are TRBV6-1 and TRBJ1-2, with D possibly matching TRBD1 (5 bases). The germline CDR1 and CDR2 sequences are MNHNS and SASEGT. This CDR3 is built from 14 residues. V was shortened by 6 bases and J by 7 bases, with 18 bases between the two germline ends. For the CDR3, the DNA is TGTGCCAGCAGCGAGCGTAGCAGGGATCGTGGCTACACCTTC. Its protein product is CASSERSRDRGYTF.

This clonotype was observed many times. This sequence joins TRBV23-1 and TRBJ2-1, with 12 bases aligning to TRBD2. TRBV23-1 is recorded as an ORF, its role being uncertain. Trimming removed 0 bases from V and 0 bases from J; junction bases left unmatched: 6. The CDR3 has 19 residues. As DNA, the CDR3 is TGCGCCAGCAGTCAATCGAGGACTAGCGGGATGGTCTCCTACAATGAGCAGTTCTTC. This codes for CASSQSRTSGMVSYNEQFF.

In this sample, this clonotype turned up many times. The chain joins TRBV3-1 to TRBJ1-6; no definite D call. This CDR3 is 15 amino acids long. V lost 0 bases and J lost 0, with 3 bases in between. In germline, CDR1 is LGHDT, CDR2 YNNKEL (reference sequence). The CDR3 nucleotides are TGTGCCAGCAGCCAAGACCGCTCCTATAATTCACCCCTCCACTTT. Translation gives CASSQDRSYNSPLHF. Filled out from reference TRBV3-1 and TRBJ1-6, the complete variable domain reads DTAVSQTPKYLVTQMGNDKSIKCEQNLGHDTMYWYKQDSKKFLKIMFSYNNKELIINETVPNRFSPKSPDKAHLNLHINSLELGDSAVYFCASSQDRSYNSPLHFGNGTRLTVT.

The gene calls are TRBV27 and TRBJ2-2; perhaps TRBD2 as D (6 bases). Per germline, CDR1 MNHEY and CDR2 SMNVEV (reference sequence). The CDR3 runs 16 residues. The germline V and J ends were trimmed by 10 bases and 5 bases, with 23 bases remaining between them. CDR3 bases: TGTGCCACCGCCGCCCTAACGATAGGGAGGACCGGGGAGCTGTTTTTT. Translated, it gives CATAALTIGRTGELFF.

The chain uses TRBV5-1 and TRBJ2-1, with 8 bases identical to TRBD1. The germline gives CDR1 SGHRS, CDR2 YFSETQ. This CDR3 region has 12 residues. The V gene end was trimmed by 7 bases and the J gene end by 7 bases; junction bases not matched to a gene: 4. In DNA, the CDR3 is TGCGCCAGCGCCAACAGGGGGAATGAGCAGTTCTTC. Its protein is CASANRGNEQFF.

In this sample, this clonotype turned up many times. The chain links TRBV4-1 to TRBJ2-1; no definite D call. The CDR3 extends over 15 amino acids. With 0 bases removed from V and 6 bases from J, the gap between germline ends came to 12 bases. Germline lookup yields CDR1 MGHRA and CDR2 YSYEKL. The DNA for the CDR3 is TGCGCCAGCAGCCAAGAGAGGATAGGAAGCAATGAGCAGTTCTTC. Its translation: CASSQERIGSNEQFF.

There are many counts of this clonotype. The gene calls are TRBV19 and TRBJ1-1; D unclear. The length of the CDR3 is 13 residues. Trimming pared 9 bases from V and 5 bases from J, leaving 16 bases between. Per the germline V gene, CDR1 is LNHDA and CDR2 is SQIVND (reference sequence). Here the CDR3 reads CASIASLGTEAFF. The CDR3 DNA sequence: TGTGCCAGCATAGCTTCCCTGGGGACTGAAGCTTTCTTT.

This clonotype was counted between two and nine times. This sequence joins TRBV28 and TRBJ2-7; 12 nucleotides agree with TRBD1. The germline gives CDR1 MDHEN, CDR2 SYDVKM. CDR3 length: 15 residues. With 3 bases clipped from V and 7 bases from J, the junction kept 7 bases outside the gene matches. DNA of the CDR3: TGTGCCAGCAGTTTGCCGGGACAGGGGGCGAGGGAGCAGTACTTC. Its translation is CASSLPGQGAREQYF.

The chain couples TRBV14 to TRBJ2-1; 8 positions agree with TRBD1. Germline trimming cut 3 bases from V and 11 bases from J; bases unmatched to any gene: 12. The CDR3 has 15 amino acids. Germline CDR1 reads SGHDN; CDR2 reads FVKESK. CDR3 sequence (DNA): TGTGCCAGCAGCCACTTAAGGCAGGGGGCCTTTAAGCAGTTCTTC. It codes for CASSHLRQGAFKQFF. Full variable domain (rest looked up from reference TRBV14 and TRBJ2-1): EAGVTQFPSHSVIEKGQTVTLRCDPISGHDNLYWYRRVMGKEIKFLLHFVKESKQDESGMPNNRFLAERTGGTYSTLKVQPAELEDSGVYFCASSHLRQGAFKQFFGPGTRLTVL.

This clonotype was counted a few times. The rearrangement links TRBV10-3 to TRBJ1-2; D possibly corresponds to TRBD1 (5 bases). V lost 6 bases to trimming and J lost 12 bases, with 14 bases between them. The CDR3 covers 11 residues. Germline V gene lookup returns CDR1 ENHRY and CDR2 SYGVKD. CDR3 sequence (DNA): TGTGCCATCAGAAACGGGACTTCCCACACCTTC. It translates to CAIRNGTSHTF.

This clonotype has only a few counts. The chain combines TRBV12-3 or TRBV12-4 with TRBJ2-3; TRBD1 matches at 7 bases. The CDR3 runs 13 residues. With 6 bases clipped from V and 8 bases from J, the junction kept 8 bases outside the gene matches. CDR3 DNA: TGTGCCAGCAGATTCTCACAGGGGTTTACGCAGTATTTT. This encodes CASRFSQGFTQYF.

This clonotype has at least ten counts. The rearrangement uses TRBV5-4 and TRBJ2-5; 9 bases map to TRBD1. The V gene end was trimmed by 5 bases and the J gene end by 4 bases; junction bases not matched to a gene: 6. The CDR3 runs 14 residues. Germline CDR1 reads SGHNT; CDR2 reads YYREEE (reference sequence). In DNA form, the CDR3 reads TGTGCCAGCAGGACCGGGACAGGGATAGAGACCCAGTACTTC. Protein sequence: CASRTGTGIETQYF. Supplemented by reference TRBV5-4 and TRBJ2-5, the full variable domain reads ETGVTQSPTHLIKTRGQQVTLRCSSQSGHNTVSWYQQALGQGPQFIFQYYREEENGRGNFPPRFSGLQFPNYSSELNVNALELDDSALYLCASRTGTGIETQYFGPGTRLLVL.

This clonotype was detected many times. This chain links TRBV7-2 with TRBJ2-1, with D possibly being TRBD2 (6 bases). V was clipped by 2 bases and J by 6 bases, with 14 bases between them. The V gene's germline CDR1 is SGHTA and CDR2 FQGNSA. This CDR3 has 15 residues. The CDR3 here is CASSLSSGLGNEQFF. The CDR3 DNA reads as TGTGCCAGCAGCTTAAGCTCGGGACTGGGCAATGAGCAGTTCTTC.

This clonotype occurred many times. The chain is built from TRBV3-1 and TRBJ1-2; TRBD1 matches at 8 bases. Trimming removed 6 bases from V and 3 bases from J; junction bases left unmatched: 3. CDR3 length: 13 amino acids. CDR1 LGHDT and CDR2 YNNKEL come from the germline V gene (reference sequence). CDR3 nucleotide sequence: TGTGCCAGCAGTCTGGACAGGGACTATGGCTACACCTTC. Translation: CASSLDRDYGYTF.

This clonotype was recorded at least ten times. The chain is built from TRBV7-9 and TRBJ1-1; D not resolved. This CDR3 has 12 amino acids. V shed 5 bases and J shed 8 bases, with 12 bases lying between them. Germline values: CDR1 SEHNR, CDR2 FQNEAQ (reference sequence). The CDR3 loop reads CASSPVSDEAFF. CDR3 DNA: TGTGCCAGCAGCCCGGTTTCAGACGAAGCTTTCTTT. Using reference TRBV7-9 and TRBJ1-1 for the parts outside the CDR3, the full variable domain is DTGVSQNPRHKITKRGQNVTFRCDPISEHNRLYWYRQTLGQGPEFLTYFQNEAQLEKSRLLSDRFSAERPKGSFSTLEIQRTEQGDSAMYLCASSPVSDEAFFGQGTRLTVV.